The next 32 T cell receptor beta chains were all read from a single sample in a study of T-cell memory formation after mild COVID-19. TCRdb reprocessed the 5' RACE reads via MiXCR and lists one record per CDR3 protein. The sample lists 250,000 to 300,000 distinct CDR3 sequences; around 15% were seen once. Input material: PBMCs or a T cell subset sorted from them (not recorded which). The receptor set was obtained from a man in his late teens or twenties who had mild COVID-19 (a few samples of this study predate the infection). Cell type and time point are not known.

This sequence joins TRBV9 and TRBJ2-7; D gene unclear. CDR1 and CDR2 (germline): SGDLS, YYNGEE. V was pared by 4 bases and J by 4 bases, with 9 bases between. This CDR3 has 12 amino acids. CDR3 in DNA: TGTGCCAGCAGCCCTGTAGCATACGAGCAGTACTTC. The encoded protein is CASSPVAYEQYF.

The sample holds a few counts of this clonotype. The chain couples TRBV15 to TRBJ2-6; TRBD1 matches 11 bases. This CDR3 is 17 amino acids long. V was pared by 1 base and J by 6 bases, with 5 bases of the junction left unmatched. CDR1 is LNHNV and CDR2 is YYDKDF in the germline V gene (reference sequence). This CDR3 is CATSRGTGGVVANVLTF. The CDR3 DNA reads TGTGCCACCAGCAGAGGGACAGGGGGCGTCGTGGCCAACGTCCTGACTTTC.

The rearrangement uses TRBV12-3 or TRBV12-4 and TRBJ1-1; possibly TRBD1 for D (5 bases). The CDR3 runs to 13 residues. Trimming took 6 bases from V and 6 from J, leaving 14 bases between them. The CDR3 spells CASRDTWYAEAFF. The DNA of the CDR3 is TGTGCCAGCAGGGACACGTGGTACGCTGAAGCTTTCTTT.

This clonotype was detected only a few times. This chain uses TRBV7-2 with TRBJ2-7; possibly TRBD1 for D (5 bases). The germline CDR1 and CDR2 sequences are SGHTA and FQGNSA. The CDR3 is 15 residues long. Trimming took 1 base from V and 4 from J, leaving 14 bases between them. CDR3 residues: CASSLGQPARYEQYF. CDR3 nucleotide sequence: TGTGCCAGCAGCTTAGGACAGCCCGCTAGGTACGAGCAGTACTTC.

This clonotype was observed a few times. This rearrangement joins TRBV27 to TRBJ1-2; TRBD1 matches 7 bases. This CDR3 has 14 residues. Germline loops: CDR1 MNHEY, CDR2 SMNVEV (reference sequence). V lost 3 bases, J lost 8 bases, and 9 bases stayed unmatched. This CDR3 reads CASSFPGTAAGYTF. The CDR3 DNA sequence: TGTGCCAGCAGTTTCCCCGGGACAGCCGCCGGCTACACCTTC.

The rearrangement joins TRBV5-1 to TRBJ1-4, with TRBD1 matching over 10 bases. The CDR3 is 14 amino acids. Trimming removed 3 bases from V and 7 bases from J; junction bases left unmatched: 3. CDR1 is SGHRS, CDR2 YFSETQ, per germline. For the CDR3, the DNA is TGCGCCAGCAGCTCCGGGACAGGGGTTGAAAAACTGTTTTTT. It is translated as CASSSGTGVEKLFF.

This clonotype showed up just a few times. CDR3 in DNA: TGTGCCACCAGCAGAGATGGAGGACGTAACACCGGGGAGCTGTTTTTT. This sequence encodes CATSRDGGRNTGELFF. V and J are TRBV15 and TRBJ2-2, with a possible D match to TRBD2 (5 bases). The CDR3 length is 16 residues. Germline V gene sequence: CDR1 LNHNV, CDR2 YYDKDF (reference sequence). The V end lost 0 bases, the J end lost 2 bases, and 10 bases lay between the germline ends. Full variable domain (outside the CDR3, taken from reference TRBV15 and TRBJ2-2): DAMVIQNPRYQVTQFGKPVTLSCSQTLNHNVMYWYQQKSSQAPKLLFHYYDKDFNNEADTPDNFQSRRPNTSFCFLDIRSPGLGDTAMYLCATSRDGGRNTGELFFGEGSRLTVL.

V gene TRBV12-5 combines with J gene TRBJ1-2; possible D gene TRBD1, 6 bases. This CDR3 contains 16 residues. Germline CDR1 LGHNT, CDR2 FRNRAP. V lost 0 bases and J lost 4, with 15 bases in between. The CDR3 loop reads CASGLVRVRGFYGYTF. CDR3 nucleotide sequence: TGTGCTAGTGGTTTGGTACGGGTCAGGGGTTTCTATGGCTACACCTTC.

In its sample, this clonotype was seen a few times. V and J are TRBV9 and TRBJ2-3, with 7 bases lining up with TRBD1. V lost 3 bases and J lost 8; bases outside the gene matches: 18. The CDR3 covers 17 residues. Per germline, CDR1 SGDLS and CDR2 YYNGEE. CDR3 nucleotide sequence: TGTGCCAGCAGCGCCCCCGCGGCAGGGGGTCGCTCAGGTACGCAGTATTTT. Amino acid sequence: CASSAPAAGGRSGTQYF.

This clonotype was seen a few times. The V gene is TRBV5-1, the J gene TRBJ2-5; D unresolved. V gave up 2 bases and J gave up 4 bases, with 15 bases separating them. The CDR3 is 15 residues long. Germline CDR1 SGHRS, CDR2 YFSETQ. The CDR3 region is CASSLQHWPRETQYF. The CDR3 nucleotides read TGCGCCAGCAGCTTACAACACTGGCCTAGAGAGACCCAGTACTTC.

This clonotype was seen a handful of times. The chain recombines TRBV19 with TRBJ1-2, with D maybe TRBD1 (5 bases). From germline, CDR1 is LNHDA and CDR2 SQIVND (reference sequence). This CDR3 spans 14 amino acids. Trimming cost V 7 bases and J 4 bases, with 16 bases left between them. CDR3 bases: TGTGCCAGTACCCCTCAAGGGGCTCCCTATGGCTACACCTTC. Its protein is CASTPQGAPYGYTF.

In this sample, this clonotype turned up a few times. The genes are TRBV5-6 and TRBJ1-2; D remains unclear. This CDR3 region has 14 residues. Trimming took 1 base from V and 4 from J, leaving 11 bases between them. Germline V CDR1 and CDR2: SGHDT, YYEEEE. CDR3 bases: TGTGCCAGCAGCTTGAGCGGGGAAGGCTATGGCTACACCTTC. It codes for CASSLSGEGYGYTF.

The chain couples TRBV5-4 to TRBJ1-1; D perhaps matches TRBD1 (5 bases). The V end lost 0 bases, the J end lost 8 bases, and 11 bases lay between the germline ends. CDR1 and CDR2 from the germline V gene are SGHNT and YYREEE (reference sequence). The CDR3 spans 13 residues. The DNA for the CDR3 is TGTGCCAGCAGCTTGGGGAGAACAGGCGAAGCTTTCTTT. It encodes CASSLGRTGEAFF.

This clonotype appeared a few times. CDR3 DNA sequence: TGTGCCAGCAGGGGGACTAGCGGGTACGAGCAGTACGTC. This translates into CASRGTSGYEQYV. This rearrangement joins TRBV11-2 to TRBJ2-7; 12 bases fit TRBD2. V was clipped by 6 bases and J by 4 bases; unmatched bases: 1. There are 13 residues in the CDR3. Germline loops: CDR1 SGHAT, CDR2 FQNNGV.

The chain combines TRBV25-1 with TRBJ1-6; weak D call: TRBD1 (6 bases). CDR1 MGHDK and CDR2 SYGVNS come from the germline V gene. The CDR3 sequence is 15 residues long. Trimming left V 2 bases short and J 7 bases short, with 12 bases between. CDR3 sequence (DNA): TGTGCCAGCAGTGAAGTCGGACAGAGGAATTCACCCCTCCACTTT. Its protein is CASSEVGQRNSPLHF.

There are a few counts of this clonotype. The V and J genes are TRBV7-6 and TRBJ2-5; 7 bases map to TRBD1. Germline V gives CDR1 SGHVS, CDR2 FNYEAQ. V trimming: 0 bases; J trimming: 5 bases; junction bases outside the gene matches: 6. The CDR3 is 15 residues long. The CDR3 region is CASSLAWGQTETQYF. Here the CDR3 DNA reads TGTGCCAGCAGCTTAGCATGGGGACAGACGGAGACCCAGTACTTC.

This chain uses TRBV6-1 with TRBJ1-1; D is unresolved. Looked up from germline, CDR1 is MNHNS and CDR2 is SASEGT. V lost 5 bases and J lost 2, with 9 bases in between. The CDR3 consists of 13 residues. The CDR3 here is CASSFKVNTEAFF. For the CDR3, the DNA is TGTGCCAGCAGTTTCAAGGTAAACACTGAAGCTTTCTTT.

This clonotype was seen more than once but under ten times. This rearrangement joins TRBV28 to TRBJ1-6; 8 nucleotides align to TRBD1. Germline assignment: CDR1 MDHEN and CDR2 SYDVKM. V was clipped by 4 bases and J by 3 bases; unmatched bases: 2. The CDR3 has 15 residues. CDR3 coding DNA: TGTGCCAGCAGTTCGGACAGGGTCTATAATTCACCCCTCCACTTT. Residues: CASSSDRVYNSPLHF.

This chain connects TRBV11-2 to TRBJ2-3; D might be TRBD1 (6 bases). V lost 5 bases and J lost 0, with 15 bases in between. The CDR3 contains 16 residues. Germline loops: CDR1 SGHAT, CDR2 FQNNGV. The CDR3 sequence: CASSLGQTYSTDTQYF. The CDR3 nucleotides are TGTGCCAGCAGCCTCGGACAGACCTATAGCACAGATACGCAGTATTTT.

This CDR3 reads CASSYGGTQSYEQYF. CDR3 in DNA: TGTGCCAGCAGTTACGGGGGGACCCAGAGCTACGAGCAGTACTTC. This chain joins TRBV6-2 or TRBV6-3 and TRBJ2-7, with D possibly matching TRBD2 (6 bases). CDR1 is MNHEY and CDR2 is SVGEGT in the germline V gene. V lost 2 bases, J lost 3 bases, and 14 bases lay in between. The CDR3 has 15 amino acids.

CDR3: CASSLGGHYEQYF. CDR3 in DNA: TGTGCCAGCAGCTTAGGAGGCCACTACGAGCAGTACTTC. The gene calls are TRBV7-2 and TRBJ2-7; D is unresolved. V gave up 1 base and J gave up 3 bases, with 7 bases separating them. The CDR3 is 13 amino acids. Germline loops: CDR1 SGHTA, CDR2 FQGNSA.

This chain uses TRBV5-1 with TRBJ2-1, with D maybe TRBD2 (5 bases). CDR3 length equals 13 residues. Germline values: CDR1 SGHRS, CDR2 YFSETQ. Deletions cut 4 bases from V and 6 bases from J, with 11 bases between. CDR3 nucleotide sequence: TGCGCCAGCAGCCGCGGGCCAAGCAATGAGCAGTTCTTC. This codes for CASSRGPSNEQFF.

CDR3 loop: CASTPGREQYF. The CDR3 coding sequence is TGTGCCAGCACCCCGGGTCGGGAGCAGTACTTC. V and J are TRBV6-6 and TRBJ2-7; D remains unclear. The germline V gene has CDR1 MNHNY and CDR2 SVGAGI (reference sequence). The germline V and J ends were trimmed by 7 bases and 7 bases, with 11 bases remaining between them. The CDR3 contains 11 residues.

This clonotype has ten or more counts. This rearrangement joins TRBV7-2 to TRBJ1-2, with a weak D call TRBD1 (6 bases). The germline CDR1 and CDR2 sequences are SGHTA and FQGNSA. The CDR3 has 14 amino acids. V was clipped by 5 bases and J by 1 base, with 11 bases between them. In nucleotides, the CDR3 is TGTGCCAGCAGCCGGGGACACCTTAACTATGGCTACACCTTC. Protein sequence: CASSRGHLNYGYTF.

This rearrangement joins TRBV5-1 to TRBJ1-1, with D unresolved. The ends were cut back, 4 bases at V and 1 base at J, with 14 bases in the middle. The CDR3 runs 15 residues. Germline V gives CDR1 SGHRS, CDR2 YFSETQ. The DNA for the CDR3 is TGCGCCAGCAGCGTTACCCCCGGGTCGAACACTGAAGCTTTCTTT. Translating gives CASSVTPGSNTEAFF.

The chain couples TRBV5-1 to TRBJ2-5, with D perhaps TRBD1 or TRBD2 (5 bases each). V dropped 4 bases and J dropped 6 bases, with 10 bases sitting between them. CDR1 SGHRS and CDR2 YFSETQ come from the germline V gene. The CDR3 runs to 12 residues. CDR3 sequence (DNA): TGCGCCAGCAGCCGGGACGGGAAGACCCAGTACTTC. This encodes CASSRDGKTQYF. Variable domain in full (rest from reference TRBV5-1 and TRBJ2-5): KAGVTQTPRYLIKTRGQQVTLSCSPISGHRSVSWYQQTPGQGLQFLFEYFSETQRNKGNFPGRFSGRQFSNSRSEMNVSTLELGDSALYLCASSRDGKTQYFGPGTRLLVL.

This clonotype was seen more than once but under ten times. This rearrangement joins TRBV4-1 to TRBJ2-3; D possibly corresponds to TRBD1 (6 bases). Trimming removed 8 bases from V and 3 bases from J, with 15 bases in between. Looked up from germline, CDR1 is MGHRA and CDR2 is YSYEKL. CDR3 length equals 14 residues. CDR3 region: CASRKTGQTDTQYF. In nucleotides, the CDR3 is TGCGCCAGCCGAAAGACAGGCCAAACAGATACGCAGTATTTT.

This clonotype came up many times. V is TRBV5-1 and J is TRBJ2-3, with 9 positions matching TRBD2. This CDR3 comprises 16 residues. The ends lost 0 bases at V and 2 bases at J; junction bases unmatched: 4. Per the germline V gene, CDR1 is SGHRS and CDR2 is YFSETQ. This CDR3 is CASSLGASGDTDTQYF. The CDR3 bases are TGCGCCAGCAGCTTGGGCGCTAGCGGGGACACAGATACGCAGTATTTT.

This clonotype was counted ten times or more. CDR3 sequence (DNA): TGTGCCAGCAGCTTAGGAGCGATTGCTCGGAGACAGGCCCACTATGGCTACACCTTC. Encoded protein: CASSLGAIARRQAHYGYTF. The chain employs TRBV13 and TRBJ1-2; D might be TRBD1 (6 bases). The CDR3 loop spans 19 amino acids. The germline V and J ends were trimmed by 0 bases and 3 bases, with 23 bases remaining between them. The germline V gene encodes CDR1 PRHDT and CDR2 FYEKMQ (reference sequence).

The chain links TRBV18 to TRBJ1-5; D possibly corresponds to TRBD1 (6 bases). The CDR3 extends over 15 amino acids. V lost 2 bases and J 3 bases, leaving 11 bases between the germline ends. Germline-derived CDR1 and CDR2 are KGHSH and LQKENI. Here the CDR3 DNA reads TGTGCCAGCTCACCAGGGACACGAAACAATCAGCCCCAGCATTTT. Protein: CASSPGTRNNQPQHF. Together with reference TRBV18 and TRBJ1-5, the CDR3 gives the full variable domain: NAGVMQNPRHLVRRRGQEARLRCSPMKGHSHVYWYRQLPEEGLKFMVYLQKENIIDESGMPKERFSAEFPKEGPSILRIQQVVRGDSAAYFCASSPGTRNNQPQHFGDGTRLSIL.

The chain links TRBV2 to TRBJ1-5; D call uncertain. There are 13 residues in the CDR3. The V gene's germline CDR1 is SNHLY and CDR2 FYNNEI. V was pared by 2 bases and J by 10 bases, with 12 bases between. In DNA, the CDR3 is TGTGCCAGCAGTGAAAGGGTTACTCGCCCCCAGCATTTT. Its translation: CASSERVTRPQHF. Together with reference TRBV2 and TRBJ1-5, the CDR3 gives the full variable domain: EPEVTQTPSHQVTQMGQEVILRCVPISNHLYFYWYRQILGQKVEFLVSFYNNEISEKSEIFDDQFSVERPDGSNFTLKIRSTKLEDSAMYFCASSERVTRPQHFGDGTRLSIL.

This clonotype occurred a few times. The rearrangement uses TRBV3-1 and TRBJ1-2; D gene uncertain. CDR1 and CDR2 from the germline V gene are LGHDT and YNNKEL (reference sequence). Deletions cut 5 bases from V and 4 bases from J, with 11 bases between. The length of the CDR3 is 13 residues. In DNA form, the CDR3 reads TGTGCCAGCAGCTTCGGAGACGTCTATGGCTACACCTTC. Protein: CASSFGDVYGYTF.